This T cell receptor (beta chain) was observed in a study of multiple sclerosis patients with progressive multifocal leukoencephalopathy. Time point: time of PML onset. Concerning this clone: The antigen is not known.

V lost 3 bases, J lost 8 bases, and 22 bases lay in between. The CDR3 covers 15 residues. Germline-derived CDR1 and CDR2 are GTSNPN and SVGIG (reference sequence). Sequencing was at survey level. Synthetic inline TR CDR3 controls covering all V-J pairings were spiked into each PCR. The data were produced by immunoSEQ multiplex PCR, yet TCRdb's version contains in-frame clones alone and is incomplete. The top ten clones hold about 5.7% of a sample with more than 30,000 clones, roughly 87% of them seen once. Study observations and caveats: The findings' link to JC virus versus immunocompromise remained uncertain. Clones expanded at PML were already present before and during natalizumab.

The receptor was derived from a woman between 35 and 50 years old with progressive multifocal leukoencephalopathy. The V call is TRBV30, the J call TRBJ1-2; D gene uncertain. The source was PBMCs, collected from a patient treated with natalizumab. CDR3 DNA sequence: TGTGCCTGGAGCGCAGATGGGATCCCAACCGGCGGCTACACCTTC. Its translation: CAWSADGIPTGGYTF.